Shown below are 16 T cell receptor beta chains from a single sample sequenced in a study of cytomegalovirus exposure and HLA in healthy donors. Profiling relied on immunoSEQ multiplex PCR, and the TCRdb table lists in-frame clones only, not all of them. This repertoire shows 100,000 to 150,000 clones, approximately 92% found once; its top ten account for about 1%. The sample comprised PBMCs. The receptor set was obtained from a woman between 18 and 29 years old in good health and CMV-seronegative.

This chain joins TRBV2 and TRBJ1-2, with D perhaps TRBD1 (5 bases). The germline V and J ends were trimmed by 5 bases and 6 bases, with 19 bases remaining between them. CDR3 size: 15 residues. Germline loops: CDR1 SNHLY, CDR2 FYNNEI. CDR3 sequence (DNA): TGTGCCAGCAGTACGGGGACTGAAGCCAGGAATGGCTACACCTTC. Its translation: CASSTGTEARNGYTF. The complete variable domain, with remaining parts taken from reference TRBV2 and TRBJ1-2, reads EPEVTQTPSHQVTQMGQEVILRCVPISNHLYFYWYRQILGQKVEFLVSFYNNEISEKSEIFDDQFSVERPDGSNFTLKIRSTKLEDSAMYFCASSTGTEARNGYTFGSGTRLTVV.

This chain links TRBV7-9 with TRBJ2-2; D is possibly TRBD2 (5 bases). This CDR3 comprises 14 residues. Trimming pared 5 bases from V and 6 bases from J, leaving 13 bases between. CDR1 and CDR2 from the germline V gene are SEHNR and FQNEAQ (reference sequence). The CDR3 region is CASSISHGAGELFF. DNA of the CDR3: TGTGCCAGCAGCATATCTCACGGGGCCGGGGAGCTGTTTTTT.

The rearrangement joins TRBV7-9 to TRBJ1-1, with TRBD1 matching over 10 bases. Germline CDR1 SEHNR, CDR2 FQNEAQ (reference sequence). The CDR3 spans 15 residues. The J segment lost 4 bases and the V segment lost 5 bases, leaving 7 bases of the junction unmatched. CDR3 in amino acids: CASSLSDRGPTEAFF. The DNA of the CDR3 is TGTGCCAGCAGCCTATCAGACAGGGGGCCCACTGAAGCTTTCTTT. The full variable domain, its missing parts supplied by reference TRBV7-9 and TRBJ1-1, is DTGVSQNPRHKITKRGQNVTFRCDPISEHNRLYWYRQTLGQGPEFLTYFQNEAQLEKSRLLSDRFSAERPKGSFSTLEIQRTEQGDSAMYLCASSLSDRGPTEAFFGQGTRLTVV.

This chain links TRBV9 with TRBJ1-1, with 7 positions matching TRBD1. In germline, CDR1 is SGDLS, CDR2 YYNGEE. CDR3 length: 15 amino acids. Trimming removed 0 bases from V and 1 base from J; junction bases left unmatched: 3. DNA of the CDR3: TGTGCCAGCAGCGTAGGTCGGACAGGGAACACTGAAGCTTTCTTT. The encoded protein is CASSVGRTGNTEAFF.

The chain is built from TRBV30 and TRBJ2-3; 9 positions agree with TRBD1. The CDR3 is 15 amino acids. Germline V gene lookup returns CDR1 GTSNPN and CDR2 SVGIG (reference sequence). Trimming cost V 4 bases and J 3 bases; bases outside gene matches: 8. CDR3 amino acids: CAWTAGTGKTDTQYF. The CDR3, as DNA: TGTGCCTGGACTGCCGGGACAGGGAAGACAGATACGCAGTATTTT.

This rearrangement joins TRBV5-6 to TRBJ2-7, with a possible D match to TRBD1 (6 bases). The V end lost 2 bases, the J end lost 8 bases, and 8 bases lay between the germline ends. Germline assignment: CDR1 SGHDT and CDR2 YYEEEE. This CDR3 has 11 residues. The CDR3 here is CASSFTGKQYF. The CDR3 region has the DNA TGTGCCAGCAGCTTCACAGGGAAGCAGTACTTC.

The rearrangement joins TRBV30 to TRBJ1-3; D gene unclear. The CDR3 consists of 14 residues. Germline CDR1 GTSNPN, CDR2 SVGIG (reference sequence). V lost 0 bases and J lost 7, with 13 bases in between. The CDR3 bases are TGTGCCTGGAGTGTAAACTCCCCCTGGAACACCATATATTTT. Translation: CAWSVNSPWNTIYF.

This chain connects TRBV15 to TRBJ2-7; the match to TRBD2 covers 11 bases. Germline V CDR1 and CDR2: LNHNV, YYDKDF (reference sequence). The ends lost 1 base at V and 2 bases at J; junction bases unmatched: 4. The CDR3 extends over 16 amino acids. CDR3 nucleotides: TGTGCCACCAGCAGAGGAGTAGCGGGGGGGACCTACGAGCAGTACGTC. Encoded protein: CATSRGVAGGTYEQYV.

This clone was counted a single time. The chain is built from TRBV28 and TRBJ2-1, with 9 nucleotides matching TRBD2. The V and J ends lost 7 bases and 3 bases, in that order; junction bases with no gene match: 7. CDR1 and CDR2 (germline): MDHEN, SYDVKM. There are 15 residues in the CDR3. The CDR3 region is CASMAASGVYNEQFF. CDR3 in DNA: TGTGCCAGCATGGCGGCTAGCGGGGTCTACAATGAGCAGTTCTTC.

The V call is TRBV2, the J call TRBJ2-3; 8 bases map to TRBD1. The J segment lost 3 bases and the V segment lost 5 bases, leaving 1 base of the junction unmatched. CDR3 length: 13 residues. Looked up from germline, CDR1 is SNHLY and CDR2 is FYNNEI. CDR3 DNA: TGTGCCAGCAGTAGGGACAGGACAGATACGCAGTATTTT. It encodes CASSRDRTDTQYF.

The chain joins TRBV27 to TRBJ2-4; D uncertain. This CDR3 has 14 amino acids. Between the trimmed V and J ends, which lost 4 bases and 2 bases, there was a span of 9 bases. Per the germline V gene, CDR1 is MNHEY and CDR2 is SMNVEV (reference sequence). The CDR3 is CASSSQESKNIQYF. The CDR3 region has the DNA TGTGCCAGCAGTTCTCAGGAATCCAAAAACATTCAGTACTTC.

The V and J genes are TRBV6-1 and TRBJ1-5; D remains unclear. From germline, CDR1 is MNHNS and CDR2 SASEGT. The V and J ends lost 6 bases and 2 bases respectively, with 8 bases between them. CDR3 length: 13 residues. This CDR3 reads CASRSVGNQPQHF. CDR3 DNA: TGTGCCAGCAGGTCAGTGGGCAATCAGCCCCAGCATTTT.

The rearrangement uses TRBV28 and TRBJ1-1, with 8 bases lining up with TRBD1. V shed 5 bases, J shed 3 bases, and the junction held 11 bases outside the gene matches. The CDR3 length is 16 residues. The germline V gene has CDR1 MDHEN and CDR2 SYDVKM. CDR3 bases: TGTGCCAGCAGTCAAATATCAGGGGGCCGGCACACTGAAGCTTTCTTT. It is translated as CASSQISGGRHTEAFF.

This chain links TRBV28 with TRBJ2-7; D is unresolved. With 5 bases removed from V and 3 bases from J, the gap between germline ends came to 5 bases. The CDR3 length is 11 residues. Per germline, CDR1 MDHEN and CDR2 SYDVKM. The CDR3 loop reads CASSLNYEQYF. CDR3 DNA: TGTGCCAGCAGTCTTAACTACGAGCAGTACTTC. Supplemented by reference TRBV28 and TRBJ2-7, the full variable domain reads DVKVTQSSRYLVKRTGEKVFLECVQDMDHENMFWYRQDPGLGLRLIYFSYDVKMKEKGDIPEGYSVSREKKERFSLILESASTNQTSMYLCASSLNYEQYFGPGTRLTVT.

This clone showed up just a few times. The genes are TRBV7-9 and TRBJ1-1; the D is unclear. The CDR3 is 13 residues long. From germline, CDR1 is SEHNR and CDR2 FQNEAQ (reference sequence). The germline V and J ends were trimmed by 1 base and 4 bases, with 7 bases remaining between them. CDR3 DNA: TGTGCCAGCAGCTTAGAGACAAGCACTGAAGCTTTCTTT. It translates to CASSLETSTEAFF. Based on the CDR3 plus reference TRBV7-9 and TRBJ1-1, the full variable domain is DTGVSQNPRHKITKRGQNVTFRCDPISEHNRLYWYRQTLGQGPEFLTYFQNEAQLEKSRLLSDRFSAERPKGSFSTLEIQRTEQGDSAMYLCASSLETSTEAFFGQGTRLTVV.

The J gene is TRBJ2-2, the V gene TRBV9; TRBD1 matches at 9 bases. CDR3 length: 14 amino acids. V was pared by 3 bases and J by 6 bases, with 3 bases of the junction left unmatched. The V gene's germline CDR1 is SGDLS and CDR2 YYNGEE. CDR3 sequence: CASSERTGAGELFF. DNA of the CDR3: TGTGCCAGCAGCGAGAGGACAGGGGCCGGGGAGCTGTTTTTT.